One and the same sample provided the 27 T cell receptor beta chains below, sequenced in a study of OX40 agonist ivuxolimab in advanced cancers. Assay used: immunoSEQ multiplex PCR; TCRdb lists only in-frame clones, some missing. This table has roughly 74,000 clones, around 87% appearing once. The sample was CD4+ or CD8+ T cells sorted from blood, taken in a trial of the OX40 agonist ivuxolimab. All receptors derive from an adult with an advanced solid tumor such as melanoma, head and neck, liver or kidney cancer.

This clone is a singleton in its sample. The CDR3 region has the DNA TGTGCCAGCAGCTTCTGGGGGGTCACAGATACGCAGTATTTT. Amino acid sequence: CASSFWGVTDTQYF. This chain connects TRBV5-6 to TRBJ2-3; TRBD2 might be the D (6 bases). The CDR3 covers 14 residues. The germline V gene encodes CDR1 SGHDT and CDR2 YYEEEE. V was clipped by 2 bases and J by 2 bases, with 9 bases between them.

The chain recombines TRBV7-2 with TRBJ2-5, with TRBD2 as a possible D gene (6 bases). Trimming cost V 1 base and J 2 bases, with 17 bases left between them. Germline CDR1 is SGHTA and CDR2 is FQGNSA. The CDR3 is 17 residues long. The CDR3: CASSLGAAVAAQETQYF. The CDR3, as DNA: TGTGCCAGCAGCTTAGGCGCGGCGGTAGCGGCTCAAGAGACCCAGTACTTC.

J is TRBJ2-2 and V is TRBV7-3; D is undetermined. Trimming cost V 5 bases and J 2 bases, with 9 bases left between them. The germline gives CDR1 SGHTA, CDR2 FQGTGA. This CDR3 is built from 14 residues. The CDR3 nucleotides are TGTGCCAGCAGCCCGGACGTAAACACCGGGGAGCTGTTTTTT. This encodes CASSPDVNTGELFF.

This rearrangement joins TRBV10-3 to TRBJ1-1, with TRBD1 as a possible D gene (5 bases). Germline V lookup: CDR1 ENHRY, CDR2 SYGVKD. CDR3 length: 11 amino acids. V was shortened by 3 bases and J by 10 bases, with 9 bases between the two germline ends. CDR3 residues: CAISDRDRAFF. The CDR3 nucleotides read TGTGCCATCAGTGACAGGGATCGAGCTTTCTTT.

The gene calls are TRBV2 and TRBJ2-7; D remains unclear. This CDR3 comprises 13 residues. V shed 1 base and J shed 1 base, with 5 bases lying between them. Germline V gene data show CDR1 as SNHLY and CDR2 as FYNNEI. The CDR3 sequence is CASSEDRSYEQYF. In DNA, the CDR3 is TGTGCCAGCAGTGAAGACAGATCCTACGAGCAGTACTTC. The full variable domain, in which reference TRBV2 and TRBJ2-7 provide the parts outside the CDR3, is EPEVTQTPSHQVTQMGQEVILRCVPISNHLYFYWYRQILGQKVEFLVSFYNNEISEKSEIFDDQFSVERPDGSNFTLKIRSTKLEDSAMYFCASSEDRSYEQYFGPGTRLTVT.

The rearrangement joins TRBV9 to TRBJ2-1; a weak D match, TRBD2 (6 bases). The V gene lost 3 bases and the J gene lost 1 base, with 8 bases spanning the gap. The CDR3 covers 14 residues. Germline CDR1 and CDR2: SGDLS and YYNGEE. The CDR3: CASSASGSYNEQFF. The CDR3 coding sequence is TGTGCCAGCAGCGCGAGCGGGTCCTACAATGAGCAGTTCTTC. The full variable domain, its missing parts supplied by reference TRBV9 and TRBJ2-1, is DSGVTQTPKHLITATGQRVTLRCSPRSGDLSVYWYQQSLDQGLQFLIQYYNGEERAKGNILERFSAQQFPDLHSELNLSSLELGDSALYFCASSASGSYNEQFFGPGTRLTVL.

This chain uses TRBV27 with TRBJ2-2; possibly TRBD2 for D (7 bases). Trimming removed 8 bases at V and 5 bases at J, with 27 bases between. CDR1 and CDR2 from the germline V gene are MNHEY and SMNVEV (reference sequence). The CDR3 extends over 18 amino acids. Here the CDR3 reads CASGRDLTGARVTGELFF. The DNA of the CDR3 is TGTGCCAGCGGGAGGGATCTAACGGGGGCGCGTGTTACCGGGGAGCTGTTTTTT.

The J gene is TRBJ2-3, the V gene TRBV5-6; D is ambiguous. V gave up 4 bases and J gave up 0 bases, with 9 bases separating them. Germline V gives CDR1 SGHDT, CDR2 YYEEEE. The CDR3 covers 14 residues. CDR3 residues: CASSPDGSTDTQYF. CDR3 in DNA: TGTGCCAGCAGCCCGGACGGAAGCACAGATACGCAGTATTTT. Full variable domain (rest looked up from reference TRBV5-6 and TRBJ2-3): DAGVTQSPTHLIKTRGQQVTLRCSPKSGHDTVSWYQQALGQGPQFIFQYYEEEERQRGNFPDRFSGHQFPNYSSELNVNALLLGDSALYLCASSPDGSTDTQYFGPGTRLTVL.

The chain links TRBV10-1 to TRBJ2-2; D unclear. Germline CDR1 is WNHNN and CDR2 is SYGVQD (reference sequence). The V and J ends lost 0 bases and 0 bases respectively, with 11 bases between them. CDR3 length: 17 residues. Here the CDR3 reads CASSESTRLTNTGELFF. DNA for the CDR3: TGCGCCAGCAGTGAGTCGACACGACTGACGAACACCGGGGAGCTGTTTTTT.

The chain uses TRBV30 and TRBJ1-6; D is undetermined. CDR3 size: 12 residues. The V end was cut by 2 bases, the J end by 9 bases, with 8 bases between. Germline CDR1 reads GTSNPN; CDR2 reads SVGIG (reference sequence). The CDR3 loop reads CAWSPGRSPLHF. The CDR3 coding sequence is TGTGCCTGGAGTCCGGGTCGTTCACCCCTCCACTTT.

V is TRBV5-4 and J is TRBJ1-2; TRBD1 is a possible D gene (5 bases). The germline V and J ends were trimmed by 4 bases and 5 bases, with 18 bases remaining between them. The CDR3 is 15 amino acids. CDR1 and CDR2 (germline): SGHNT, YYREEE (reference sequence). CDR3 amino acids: CASSAVQGGWYGYTF. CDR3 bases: TGTGCCAGCAGCGCGGTCCAGGGAGGGTGGTATGGCTACACCTTC.

The DNA of the CDR3 is TGCGCCAGCAGCCAAGAGACTAGCGCCCAACCTTCTACGCAGTATTTT. Amino acid sequence: CASSQETSAQPSTQYF. The V and J genes are TRBV4-1 and TRBJ2-3, with 8 bases fitting TRBD2. This CDR3 spans 16 amino acids. The V and J ends lost 0 bases and 8 bases, in that order; junction bases with no gene match: 10. Germline V gene lookup returns CDR1 MGHRA and CDR2 YSYEKL.

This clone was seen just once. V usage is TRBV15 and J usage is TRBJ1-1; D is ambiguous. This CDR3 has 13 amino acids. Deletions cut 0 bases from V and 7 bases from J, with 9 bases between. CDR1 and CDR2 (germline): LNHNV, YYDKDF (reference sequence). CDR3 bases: TGTGCCACCAGCAGAGATGATTCAGTTGAAGCTTTCTTT. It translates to CATSRDDSVEAFF.

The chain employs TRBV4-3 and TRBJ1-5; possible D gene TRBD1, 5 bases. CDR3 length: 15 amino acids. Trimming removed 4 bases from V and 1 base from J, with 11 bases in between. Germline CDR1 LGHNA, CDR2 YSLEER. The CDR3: CASSLGVGSNQPQHF. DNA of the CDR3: TGCGCCAGCAGCCTAGGGGTGGGGAGCAATCAGCCCCAGCATTTT.

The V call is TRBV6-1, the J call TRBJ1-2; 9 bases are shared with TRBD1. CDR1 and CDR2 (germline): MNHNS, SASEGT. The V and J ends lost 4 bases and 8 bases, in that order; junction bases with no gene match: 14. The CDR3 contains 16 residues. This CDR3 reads CASSGPGQGYSRGYTF. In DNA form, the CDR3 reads TGTGCCAGCAGTGGACCGGGACAGGGTTATTCTCGAGGCTACACCTTC.

The DNA for the CDR3 is TGTGCCAGCAGAGGCGGGACAGGGGATCAGCCCCAGCATTTT. It translates to CASRGGTGDQPQHF. The chain uses TRBV2 and TRBJ1-5, with 10 bases aligning to TRBD1. With 6 bases clipped from V and 5 bases from J, the junction kept 4 bases outside the gene matches. This CDR3 is 14 amino acids long. Germline lookup yields CDR1 SNHLY and CDR2 FYNNEI. The complete variable domain, with remaining parts taken from reference TRBV2 and TRBJ1-5, reads EPEVTQTPSHQVTQMGQEVILRCVPISNHLYFYWYRQILGQKVEFLVSFYNNEISEKSEIFDDQFSVERPDGSNFTLKIRSTKLEDSAMYFCASRGGTGDQPQHFGDGTRLSIL.

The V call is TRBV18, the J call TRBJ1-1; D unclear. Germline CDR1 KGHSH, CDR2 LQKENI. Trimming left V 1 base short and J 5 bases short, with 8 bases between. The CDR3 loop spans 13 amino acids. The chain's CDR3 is CASSPLGNTEAFF. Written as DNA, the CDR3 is TGTGCCAGCTCACCACTGGGAAATACTGAAGCTTTCTTT. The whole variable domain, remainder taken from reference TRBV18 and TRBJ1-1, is NAGVMQNPRHLVRRRGQEARLRCSPMKGHSHVYWYRQLPEEGLKFMVYLQKENIIDESGMPKERFSAEFPKEGPSILRIQQVVRGDSAAYFCASSPLGNTEAFFGQGTRLTVV.

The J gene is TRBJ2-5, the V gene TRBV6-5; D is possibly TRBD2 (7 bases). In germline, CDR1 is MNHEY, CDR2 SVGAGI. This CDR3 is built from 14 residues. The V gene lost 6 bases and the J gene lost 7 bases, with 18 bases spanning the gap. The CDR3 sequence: CASSRRGGAGTQYF. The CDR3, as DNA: TGTGCCAGCAGCCGAAGGGGGGGCGCCGGGACCCAGTACTTC.

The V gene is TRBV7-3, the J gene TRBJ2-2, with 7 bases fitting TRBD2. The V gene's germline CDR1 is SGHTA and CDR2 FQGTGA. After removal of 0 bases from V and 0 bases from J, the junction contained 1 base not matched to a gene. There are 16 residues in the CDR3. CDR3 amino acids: CASSLTLAANTGELFF. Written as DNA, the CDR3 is TGTGCCAGCAGCTTAACGCTAGCGGCGAACACCGGGGAGCTGTTTTTT. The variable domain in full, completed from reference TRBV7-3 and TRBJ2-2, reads GAGVSQTPSNKVTEKGKYVELRCDPISGHTALYWYRQSLGQGPEFLIYFQGTGAADDSGLPNDRFFAVRPEGSVSTLKIQRTERGDSAVYLCASSLTLAANTGELFFGEGSRLTVL.

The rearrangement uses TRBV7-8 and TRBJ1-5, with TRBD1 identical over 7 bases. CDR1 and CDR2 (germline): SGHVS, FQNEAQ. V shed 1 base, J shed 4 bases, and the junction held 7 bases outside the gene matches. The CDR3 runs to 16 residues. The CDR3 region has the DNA TGTGCCAGCAGCTTAGGGGCCGGGACAGAGAATCAGCCCCAGCATTTT. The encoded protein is CASSLGAGTENQPQHF.

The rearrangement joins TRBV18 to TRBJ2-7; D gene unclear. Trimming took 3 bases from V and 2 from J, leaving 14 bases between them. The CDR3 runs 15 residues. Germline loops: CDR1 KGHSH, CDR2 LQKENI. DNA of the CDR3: TGTGCCAGCTCACCTTACTCTCAGTCGACCTACGAGCAGTACTTC. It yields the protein CASSPYSQSTYEQYF.

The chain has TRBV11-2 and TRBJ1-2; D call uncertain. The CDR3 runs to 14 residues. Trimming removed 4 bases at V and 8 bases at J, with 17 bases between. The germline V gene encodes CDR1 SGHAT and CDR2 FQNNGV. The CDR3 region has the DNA TGTGCCAGCAGCTCCCCGGGAGCCGGCCGAGGCTACACCTTC. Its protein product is CASSSPGAGRGYTF.

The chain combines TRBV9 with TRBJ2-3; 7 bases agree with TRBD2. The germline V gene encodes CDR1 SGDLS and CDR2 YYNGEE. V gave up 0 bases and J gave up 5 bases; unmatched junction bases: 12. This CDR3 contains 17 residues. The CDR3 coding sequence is TGTGCCAGCAGCGTAGTATTGGGGGGAGGGCCGCAAGATACGCAGTATTTT. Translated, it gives CASSVVLGGGPQDTQYF. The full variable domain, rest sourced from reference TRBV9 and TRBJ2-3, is DSGVTQTPKHLITATGQRVTLRCSPRSGDLSVYWYQQSLDQGLQFLIQYYNGEERAKGNILERFSAQQFPDLHSELNLSSLELGDSALYFCASSVVLGGGPQDTQYFGPGTRLTVL.

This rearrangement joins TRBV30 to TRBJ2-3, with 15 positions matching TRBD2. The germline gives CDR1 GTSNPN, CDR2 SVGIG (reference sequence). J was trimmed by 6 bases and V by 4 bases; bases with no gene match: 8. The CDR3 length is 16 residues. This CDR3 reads CAWNQGLAGGMDTQYF. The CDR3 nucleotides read TGTGCCTGGAACCAGGGACTAGCGGGGGGTATGGATACGCAGTATTTT.

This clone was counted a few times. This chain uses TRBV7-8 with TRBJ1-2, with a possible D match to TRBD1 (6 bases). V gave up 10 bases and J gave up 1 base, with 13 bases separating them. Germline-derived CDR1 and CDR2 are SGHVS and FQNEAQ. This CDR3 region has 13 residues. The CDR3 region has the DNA TGTGCCATCGCCGAGGGGGTTAACTATGGCTACACCTTC. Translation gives CAIAEGVNYGYTF.

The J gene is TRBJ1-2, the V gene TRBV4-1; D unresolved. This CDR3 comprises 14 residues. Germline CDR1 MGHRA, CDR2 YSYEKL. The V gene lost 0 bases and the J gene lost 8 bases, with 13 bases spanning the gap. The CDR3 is CASSQEEGGRGYTF. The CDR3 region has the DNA TGCGCCAGCAGCCAAGAAGAGGGCGGGCGCGGCTACACCTTC.

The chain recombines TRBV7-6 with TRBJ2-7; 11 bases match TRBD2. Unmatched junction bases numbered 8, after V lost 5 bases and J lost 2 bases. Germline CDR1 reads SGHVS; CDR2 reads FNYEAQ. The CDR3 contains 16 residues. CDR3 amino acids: CASSPVAGGRPYEQYF. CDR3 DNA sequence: TGTGCCAGCAGCCCAGTAGCGGGAGGGCGTCCCTACGAGCAGTACTTC.